Listed below are T cell receptor beta chains from one sample, sequenced in a study of blood T cell repertoires in COVID-19. The table came from immunoSEQ multiplex PCR; TCRdb's copy has only in-frame clones and leaves some out. The sample contains over 150,000 clones, approximately 73% of which appear only once. Sequenced material: peripheral blood. The receptors here all came from a woman aged 80 or over with acute or convalescent COVID-19. Each CDR3 is given with its conserved first and last residue. Each record gives: J gene, clone size, V gene, CDR3 length, D gene, CDR3 protein, CDR3 DNA. D genes are given only for firm matches. Rows give clone size only sometimes, using once, few, many, or a class for an expanded clone.

j_call: TRBJ1-1; clone_size: .; v_call: TRBV15; cdr3_length: 15; d_call: .; cdr3_aa: CATSQATAMNTEAFF; cdr3_nt: TGTGCCACCAGCCAGGCGACGGCTATGAACACTGAAGCTTTCTTT
j_call: TRBJ1-3; clone_size: once; v_call: TRBV10-3; cdr3_length: 18; d_call: .; cdr3_aa: CAISGGSGRSFSGNTIYF; cdr3_nt: TGTGCCATCAGTGGAGGGAGCGGCAGATCGTTCTCTGGAAACACCATATATTTT
j_call: TRBJ1-1; clone_size: few; v_call: TRBV25-1; cdr3_length: 15; d_call: .; cdr3_aa: CASSNPGVGGTEAFF; cdr3_nt: TGTGCCAGCAGCAACCCAGGGGTTGGCGGCACTGAAGCTTTCTTT
j_call: TRBJ1-1; clone_size: .; v_call: TRBV14; cdr3_length: 11; d_call: .; cdr3_aa: CASRWGLRAFF; cdr3_nt: TGTGCCAGCAGGTGGGGCCTTCGAGCTTTCTTT
j_call: TRBJ1-6; clone_size: .; v_call: TRBV30; cdr3_length: 16; d_call: .; cdr3_aa: CAWSVQGYRVGSPLHF; cdr3_nt: TGTGCCTGGAGTGTCCAGGGGTACAGGGTAGGTTCACCCCTCCACTTT
j_call: TRBJ1-2; clone_size: few; v_call: TRBV7-3; cdr3_length: 14; d_call: TRBD1; cdr3_aa: CASSLFGTGYGYTF; cdr3_nt: TGTGCCAGCAGCCTTTTTGGGACAGGCTATGGCTACACCTTC
j_call: TRBJ1-2; clone_size: .; v_call: TRBV30; cdr3_length: 11; d_call: TRBD1; cdr3_aa: CAWGTVPPRTF; cdr3_nt: TGTGCCTGGGGGACAGTCCCACCCCGCACCTTC
j_call: TRBJ1-1; clone_size: .; v_call: TRBV19; cdr3_length: 13; d_call: .; cdr3_aa: CASSFWTTSEAFF; cdr3_nt: TGTGCCAGTAGTTTCTGGACAACCTCTGAAGCTTTCTTT
j_call: TRBJ1-2; clone_size: .; v_call: TRBV10-3; cdr3_length: 16; d_call: TRBD1; cdr3_aa: CAISESFGQGSGGYTF; cdr3_nt: TGTGCCATCAGTGAGTCGTTCGGACAGGGATCTGGTGGCTACACCTTC
j_call: TRBJ2-3; clone_size: .; v_call: TRBV19; cdr3_length: 18; d_call: TRBD1; cdr3_aa: CASSIVRGGTGGSDTQYF; cdr3_nt: TGTGCCAGTAGTATAGTTAGAGGTGGGACAGGGGGGTCCGATACGCAGTATTTT
j_call: TRBJ1-5; clone_size: .; v_call: TRBV6-5; cdr3_length: 12; d_call: TRBD1; cdr3_aa: CATRQGNQPQHF; cdr3_nt: TGTGCCACTCGACAGGGGAATCAGCCCCAGCATTTT
j_call: TRBJ2-1; clone_size: .; v_call: TRBV29-1; cdr3_length: 14; d_call: .; cdr3_aa: CSVDGGRGYNEQFF; cdr3_nt: TGCAGCGTTGATGGAGGCAGGGGCTACAATGAGCAGTTCTTC
j_call: TRBJ2-1; clone_size: once; v_call: TRBV18; cdr3_length: 15; d_call: .; cdr3_aa: CASSPPGTGYNEQFF; cdr3_nt: TGTGCCAGCTCACCACCAGGGACTGGGTACAATGAGCAGTTCTTC
j_call: TRBJ2-1; clone_size: .; v_call: TRBV7-3; cdr3_length: 15; d_call: .; cdr3_aa: CASSPESGGYNEQFF; cdr3_nt: TGTGCCAGCAGCCCCGAGAGTGGGGGGTACAATGAGCAGTTCTTC
j_call: TRBJ2-7; clone_size: .; v_call: TRBV24-1; cdr3_length: 16; d_call: .; cdr3_aa: CATSDLQGLAPSEQYF; cdr3_nt: TGTGCCACCAGTGATTTGCAAGGACTGGCCCCTTCCGAGCAGTACTTC
j_call: TRBJ2-3; clone_size: .; v_call: TRBV7-9; cdr3_length: 16; d_call: .; cdr3_aa: CASSRGVRTSTDTQYF; cdr3_nt: TGTGCCAGCAGCCGCGGTGTCAGGACTAGCACAGATACGCAGTATTTT
j_call: TRBJ2-2; clone_size: .; v_call: TRBV5-1; cdr3_length: 15; d_call: TRBD2; cdr3_aa: CASSRTSGNTGELFF; cdr3_nt: TGCGCCAGCAGCAGGACTAGCGGAAACACCGGGGAGCTGTTTTTT
j_call: TRBJ2-3; clone_size: .; v_call: TRBV14; cdr3_length: 16; d_call: TRBD2; cdr3_aa: CASSHRRGGPTDTQYF; cdr3_nt: TGTGCCAGCAGCCACAGACGGGGGGGCCCCACAGATACGCAGTATTTT
j_call: TRBJ1-4; clone_size: .; v_call: TRBV20-1; cdr3_length: 15; d_call: TRBD1; cdr3_aa: CSASKGTGGDEKLFF; cdr3_nt: TGCAGTGCTAGTAAGGGGACAGGGGGAGATGAAAAACTGTTTTTT
j_call: TRBJ1-2; clone_size: once; v_call: TRBV12-3/TRBV12-4; cdr3_length: 13; d_call: .; cdr3_aa: CASSRLLNYGYTF; cdr3_nt: TGTGCCAGCAGTCGACTCCTTAACTATGGCTACACCTTC
j_call: TRBJ2-1; clone_size: .; v_call: TRBV4-2; cdr3_length: 12; d_call: .; cdr3_aa: CASSQTGNEQFF; cdr3_nt: TGTGCCAGCAGCCAAACGGGTAATGAGCAGTTCTTC
j_call: TRBJ1-5; clone_size: .; v_call: TRBV9; cdr3_length: 13; d_call: .; cdr3_aa: CASSVRGDQPQHF; cdr3_nt: TGTGCCAGCAGCGTGCGTGGAGATCAGCCCCAGCATTTT
j_call: TRBJ2-5; clone_size: .; v_call: TRBV27; cdr3_length: 15; d_call: TRBD2; cdr3_aa: CASSLYLAGQETQYF; cdr3_nt: TGTGCCAGCAGTTTATACCTAGCGGGGCAAGAGACCCAGTACTTC
j_call: TRBJ1-2; clone_size: once; v_call: TRBV2; cdr3_length: 15; d_call: .; cdr3_aa: CASSERAGEGRGYTF; cdr3_nt: TGTGCCAGCAGTGAGAGGGCAGGGGAGGGTAGGGGCTACACCTTC
j_call: TRBJ2-7; clone_size: .; v_call: TRBV30; cdr3_length: 11; d_call: .; cdr3_aa: CAWSDSYEQYF; cdr3_nt: TGTGCCTGGTCGGACAGCTACGAGCAGTACTTC
j_call: TRBJ1-2; clone_size: .; v_call: TRBV7-8; cdr3_length: 14; d_call: .; cdr3_aa: CASSLGTGSYGYTF; cdr3_nt: TGTGCCAGCAGCTTAGGAACAGGGTCATACGGCTACACCTTC
j_call: TRBJ2-5; clone_size: .; v_call: TRBV5-1; cdr3_length: 17; d_call: TRBD2; cdr3_aa: CASSLALAGASQETQYF; cdr3_nt: TGCGCCAGCAGCTTGGCCCTGGCGGGAGCTTCGCAAGAGACCCAGTACTTC
j_call: TRBJ1-1; clone_size: few; v_call: TRBV19; cdr3_length: 14; d_call: .; cdr3_aa: CASSIVSMNTEAFF; cdr3_nt: TGTGCCAGTAGTATAGTTTCCATGAACACTGAAGCTTTCTTT
j_call: TRBJ1-4; clone_size: .; v_call: TRBV3-1/TRBV3-2; cdr3_length: 15; d_call: .; cdr3_aa: CASSQGLGVGEKLFF; cdr3_nt: TGTGCCAGCAGCCAAGGTCTCGGGGTTGGCGAAAAACTGTTTTTT
j_call: TRBJ1-4; clone_size: .; v_call: TRBV18; cdr3_length: 18; d_call: .; cdr3_aa: CASSPRGIWQSANEKLFF; cdr3_nt: TGTGCCAGCTCACCAAGGGGGATCTGGCAGTCGGCTAATGAAAAACTGTTTTTT
j_call: TRBJ2-7; clone_size: few; v_call: TRBV6-5; cdr3_length: 13; d_call: .; cdr3_aa: CASREGGSYEQYF; cdr3_nt: TGTGCCAGCAGGGAGGGCGGATCTTACGAGCAGTACTTC
j_call: TRBJ2-2; clone_size: .; v_call: TRBV11-3; cdr3_length: 14; d_call: .; cdr3_aa: CASSLDHSTGELFF; cdr3_nt: TGTGCCAGCAGCTTAGATCATAGCACCGGGGAGCTGTTTTTT
j_call: TRBJ1-5; clone_size: .; v_call: TRBV6-1; cdr3_length: 14; d_call: TRBD1; cdr3_aa: CASSETGGVQPQHF; cdr3_nt: TGTGCCAGCAGTGAAACAGGGGGCGTACAGCCCCAGCATTTT
j_call: TRBJ1-1; clone_size: once; v_call: TRBV6-2/TRBV6-3; cdr3_length: 17; d_call: TRBD1; cdr3_aa: CASSFRLDRGTNTEAFF; cdr3_nt: TGTGCCAGCAGTTTTAGGTTGGACAGGGGGACGAACACTGAAGCTTTCTTT
j_call: TRBJ1-2; clone_size: few; v_call: TRBV6-1; cdr3_length: 15; d_call: .; cdr3_aa: CASSEARGGTIGYTF; cdr3_nt: TGTGCCAGCAGTGAAGCGAGGGGGGGAACAATTGGCTACACCTTC
j_call: TRBJ1-6; clone_size: .; v_call: TRBV5-1; cdr3_length: 15; d_call: TRBD1; cdr3_aa: CASSPGTEGSSPLHF; cdr3_nt: TGCGCCAGCAGCCCCGGGACAGAAGGGAGTTCACCCCTCCACTTT
j_call: TRBJ1-2; clone_size: .; v_call: TRBV6-5; cdr3_length: 16; d_call: TRBD1; cdr3_aa: CASSYSLTGPRYGYTF; cdr3_nt: TGTGCCAGCAGTTATTCGTTGACAGGGCCACGCTATGGCTACACCTTC